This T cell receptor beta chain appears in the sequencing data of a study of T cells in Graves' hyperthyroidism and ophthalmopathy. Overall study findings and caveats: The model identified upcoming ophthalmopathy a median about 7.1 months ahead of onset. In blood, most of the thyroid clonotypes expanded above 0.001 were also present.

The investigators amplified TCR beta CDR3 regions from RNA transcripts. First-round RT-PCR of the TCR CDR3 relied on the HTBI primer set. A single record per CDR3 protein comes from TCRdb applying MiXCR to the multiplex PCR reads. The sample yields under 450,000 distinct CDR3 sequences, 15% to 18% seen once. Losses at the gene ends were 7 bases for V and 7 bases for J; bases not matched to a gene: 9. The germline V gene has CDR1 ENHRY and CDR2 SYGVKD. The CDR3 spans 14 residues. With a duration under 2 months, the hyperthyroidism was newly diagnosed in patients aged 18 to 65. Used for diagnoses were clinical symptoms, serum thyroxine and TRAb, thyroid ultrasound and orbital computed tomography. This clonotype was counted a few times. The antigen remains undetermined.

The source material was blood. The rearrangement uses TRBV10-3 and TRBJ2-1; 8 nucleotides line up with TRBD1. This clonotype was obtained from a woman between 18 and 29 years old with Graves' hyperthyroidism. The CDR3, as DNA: TGTGCCATCACCGCCCGGGACAGGCTAAATGAGCAGTTCTTC. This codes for CAITARDRLNEQFF.